The entry that follows covers one TCR beta chain sequence. Original processing notes: Amplification of reference gene primers provided the estimated nucleated cell counts. TCRdb keeps only in-frame clones here, not all; method: immunoSEQ multiplex PCR. That table furnishes V, J and clone size, whereas the DNA furnished D and trimming. In the table there are around 60,000 clones, roughly 74% of which are singletons. V shed 4 bases and J shed 5 bases, with 17 bases lying between them. Germline CDR1 reads SGHTA; CDR2 reads FQGNSA. This CDR3 is built from 15 residues. This entry comes from a study of blood T cell repertoires in COVID-19. Study details: Sites across the United States, Italy and Spain contributed samples from acute and convalescent COVID-19. PBMCs, B-cell-depleted T cells, or T cells provided the cDNA or gDNA that made up the material.

Source material: peripheral blood. The rearrangement uses TRBV7-2 and TRBJ1-1; D might be TRBD1 (6 bases). This sequence was found in a woman of 80 years or more with acute or convalescent COVID-19. The CDR3 sequence: CASSSVTGMWTEAFF. The CDR3, as DNA: TGTGCCAGCAGCTCGGTTACAGGGATGTGGACTGAAGCTTTCTTT.